This T cell receptor beta chain derives from a study of CD8+ T cells in alopecia areata. Study results and caveats: In scalp samples, resident alphabeta T cells of normal skin are also sequenced.

RNA extraction and reverse transcription yielded cDNA as sequencing template. The protocol was immunoSEQ multiplex PCR, while the TCRdb copy is restricted to in-frame clones and leaves out a portion. Of about 150,000 clones in the sample, 55% were seen once. A note on this clone: Its antigen is still unknown. Its ends do not fully match the called genes, so a read error is possible.

This CDR3 has 13 residues. Germline V lookup: CDR1 SGHTA, CDR2 FQGNSA. This clonotype was obtained from a human donor in good health. The sequenced material came from CD4+ T cells sorted from blood. J is TRBJ2-5 and V is TRBV7-2; either TRBD1 or TRBD2 may supply D (6 bases each). The CDR3 bases are TGTGCCAGCAGCATAGCGGACAGAGAGACCCAGTACTTC. This translates into CASSIADRETQYF.